Listed below are T cell receptor beta chains from one sample, sequenced in a study of blood T cell repertoires in COVID-19. The protocol was immunoSEQ multiplex PCR, while the TCRdb copy is restricted to in-frame clones and leaves out a portion. The sample has about 11,000 clones; around 90% are singletons. The sample comprised peripheral blood. Source of these receptors: a human donor in a cohort sampled during active COVID-19. Each CDR3 is given with its conserved first and last residue. D genes are given only for firm matches.

D	V	J	CDR3	DNA
-	TRBV3-1/TRBV3-2	TRBJ1-3	CASSQRPSSGNTIYF	TGTGCCAGCAGCCAGAGGCCGAGCTCTGGAAACACCATATATTTT
TRBD1	TRBV29-1	TRBJ1-2	CSVEVGQIANGYTF	TGCAGCGTTGAAGTGGGACAGATAGCAAATGGCTACACCTTC
-	TRBV7-8	TRBJ2-5	CASSLARVGGQETQYF	TGTGCCAGCAGCTTAGCGCGGGTAGGGGGCCAAGAGACCCAGTACTTC
-	TRBV28	TRBJ2-7	CASSFSTRSIAIITYEQYF	TGTGCCAGCAGTTTCTCTACACGGTCCATAGCTATTATAACCTACGAGCAGTACTTC
TRBD2	TRBV7-2	TRBJ2-3	CASSLVLAGSTDTQYF	TGTGCCAGCAGCTTAGTACTAGCGGGAAGCACAGATACGCAGTATTTT
-	TRBV7-2	TRBJ1-1	CASIRNRVNTEAFF	TGTGCCAGCATCAGAAACAGGGTAAACACTGAAGCTTTCTTT
TRBD2	TRBV30	TRBJ2-1	CAWGLAGGRSSYNEQFF	TGTGCCTGGGGACTAGCGGGAGGAAGGAGCTCCTACAATGAGCAGTTCTTC
TRBD1	TRBV5-1	TRBJ1-2	CASSSGQGNGYTF	TGCGCCAGCAGCTCGGGACAGGGGAATGGCTACACCTTC
-	TRBV19	TRBJ2-3	CASSDKAQIGDTQYF	TGTGCCAGTAGCGACAAGGCCCAAATCGGAGATACGCAGTATTTT
-	TRBV7-9	TRBJ1-4	CASSLGQKGNEKLFF	TGTGCCAGCAGCTTAGGACAGAAGGGTAATGAAAAACTGTTTTTT
TRBD2	TRBV5-4	TRBJ2-1	CASSLELAGDNEQFF	TGTGCCAGCAGCTTGGAGCTAGCGGGAGACAATGAGCAGTTCTTC